The source of this TCR beta chain is a study of technical replicates of blood from a handful of donors. Produced via immunoSEQ multiplex PCR; TCRdb's table is partial and in-frame only. The sample has about 66,000 clones; about 90% are singletons. The CDR3 runs to 17 residues. J lost 0 bases, V lost 4 bases, and 9 bases had no gene match. CDR1 and CDR2 (germline): PRHDT, FYEKMQ (reference sequence). This clonotype was sampled from a human donor in good health. Source material: T cells isolated from PBMCs. The genes are TRBV13 and TRBJ2-1; 7 nucleotides agree with TRBD2. This chain's CDR3 is CASSSMTLADSYNEQFF. The DNA of the CDR3 is TGTGCCAGCAGCTCAATGACTCTAGCGGACTCCTACAATGAGCAGTTCTTC.